The 17 T cell receptor beta chains below come from one sample, sequenced in a study of immune heterogeneity within non-small cell lung tumors. It was a multiplex PCR that amplified TCR beta CDR3, with 32 V and 13 J primers. TCRdb independently ran MiXCR on the multiplex PCR reads; one entry per CDR3 protein. The sample lists over 10,000 distinct CDR3 sequences, less than 25% occurring once. Bulk tumor genomic DNA was the template, and each sample received around 650 ng. Several widely spaced biopsies per primary tumor were taken during surgery. Untreated, newly diagnosed non-small cell lung cancer patients underwent curative surgery. The sequencing input was lung tumor tissue. These receptors came from a man aged 55 to 70 with non-small cell lung cancer.

This chain joins TRBV15 and TRBJ2-5; 10 nucleotides align to TRBD1. Germline lookup yields CDR1 LNHNV and CDR2 YYDKDF (reference sequence). Trimming at V came to 0 bases and at J to 4 bases, leaving 5 bases not matched to a gene. CDR3 size: 16 residues. Here the CDR3 reads CATSRDMGQGLETQYF. The CDR3 DNA reads TGTGCCACCAGCAGAGATATGGGACAGGGGTTAGAGACCCAGTACTTC. The full variable domain, with the rest looked up from reference TRBV15 and TRBJ2-5, is DAMVIQNPRYQVTQFGKPVTLSCSQTLNHNVMYWYQQKSSQAPKLLFHYYDKDFNNEADTPDNFQSRRPNTSFCFLDIRSPGLGDTAMYLCATSRDMGQGLETQYFGPGTRLLVL.

The rearrangement joins TRBV3-1 to TRBJ1-4; D not resolved. V shed 2 bases and J shed 6 bases, with 13 bases lying between them. The CDR3 sequence is 15 residues long. The germline CDR1 and CDR2 sequences are LGHDT and YNNKEL (reference sequence). In nucleotides, the CDR3 is TGTGCCAGCAGCCAACTGGGCCCAAACGATGAAAAACTGTTTTTT. It is translated as CASSQLGPNDEKLFF. Based on the CDR3 plus reference TRBV3-1 and TRBJ1-4, the full variable domain is DTAVSQTPKYLVTQMGNDKSIKCEQNLGHDTMYWYKQDSKKFLKIMFSYNNKELIINETVPNRFSPKSPDKAHLNLHINSLELGDSAVYFCASSQLGPNDEKLFFGSGTQLSVL.

This clonotype appeared many times. The V call is TRBV12-3 or TRBV12-4, the J call TRBJ1-3; D uncertain. V lost 6 bases and J lost 0, with 15 bases in between. The CDR3 covers 16 residues. In nucleotides, the CDR3 is TGTGCCAGCAGAACCTCTAGGCAACTCTCTGGAAACACCATATATTTT. Translation gives CASRTSRQLSGNTIYF.

As for this clonotype: A much larger clone is a single base away; this may be a read error. The chain links TRBV28 to TRBJ2-1, with unresolved D. Germline CDR1 and CDR2: MDHEN and SYDVKM. Deletions cut 2 bases from V and 9 bases from J, with 8 bases between. This CDR3 has 12 amino acids. The CDR3 is CASSLQVVEQFF. The CDR3 nucleotides read TGTGCCAGCAGTTTACAGGTGGTTGAGCAGTTCTTC.

Comments on this clonotype: A much larger clone differs by one base, so this may be a read error. The chain uses TRBV2 and TRBJ1-2; D not resolved. Germline V CDR1 and CDR2: SNHLY, FYNNEI. The CDR3 is made up of 14 amino acids. CDR3 amino acids: CVSSKFKSNYGYTF. In DNA, the CDR3 is TGTGTCAGCAGCAAGTTCAAATCCAACTATGGCTACACCTTC.

Relative to its sample, this clonotype is medium-sized. The chain uses TRBV27 and TRBJ2-2; TRBD2 is a possible D gene (6 bases). The CDR3 has 16 amino acids. Germline CDR1 MNHEY, CDR2 SMNVEV (reference sequence). V was pared by 4 bases and J by 5 bases, with 17 bases between. CDR3: CASSSPGTDQTGELFF. In nucleotides, the CDR3 is TGTGCCAGCAGTTCCCCCGGGACTGACCAGACCGGGGAGCTGTTTTTT.

In its sample, this clonotype was seen a few times. The V and J genes are TRBV2 and TRBJ2-5; 9 nucleotides agree with TRBD1. The CDR3 is made up of 13 amino acids. Germline V gives CDR1 SNHLY, CDR2 FYNNEI. V trimming: 9 bases; J trimming: 1 base; junction bases outside the gene matches: 3. The DNA for the CDR3 is TGTGCCAGTGAGACAGGGGGCCAAGAGACCCAGTACTTC. As protein: CASETGGQETQYF.

This clonotype came up a few times. The chain links TRBV18 to TRBJ2-7; no firm D call. The germline CDR1 and CDR2 sequences are KGHSH and LQKENI. With 5 bases removed from V and 5 bases from J, the gap between germline ends came to 7 bases. This CDR3 is 11 amino acids long. The CDR3 DNA reads as TGTGCCAGCTCATCTGCCCACGAGCAGTACTTC. This sequence encodes CASSSAHEQYF.

This chain links TRBV6-2 or TRBV6-3 with TRBJ2-1; D unresolved. Germline V gene data show CDR1 as MNHEY and CDR2 as SVGEGT. This CDR3 has 9 residues. V was clipped by 8 bases and J by 15 bases, with 11 bases between them. The CDR3: CASSTMGFF. In DNA, the CDR3 is TGTGCCAGCTCCACAATGGGGTTCTTC.

About this clonotype itself: Just one base apart from a much larger clone, this may be a read error. This sequence joins TRBV20-1 and TRBJ2-2, with a weak D call TRBD2 (6 bases). CDR3 length: 16 amino acids. Per germline, CDR1 DFQATT and CDR2 SNEGSKA (reference sequence). This CDR3 reads CSARDWAGEDTGGLFF. The CDR3 bases are TGCAGTGCTAGAGATTGGGCCGGGGAGGACACCGGGGGGCTGTTTTTT.

This clonotype occurred a few times. This chain links TRBV19 with TRBJ2-2; TRBD1 matches at 8 bases. V shed 9 bases, J shed 3 bases, and the junction held 6 bases outside the gene matches. The CDR3 loop spans 14 amino acids. The germline gives CDR1 LNHDA, CDR2 SQIVND (reference sequence). The CDR3 reads CASSGGIHTGELFF. The CDR3 bases are TGTGCCAGCTCAGGGGGCATACACACCGGGGAGCTGTTTTTT.

This clonotype qualifies as medium-sized (0.01 to 0.1%). The rearrangement links TRBV5-1 to TRBJ2-7; D call uncertain. The CDR3 runs 13 residues. Germline assignment: CDR1 SGHRS and CDR2 YFSETQ. With 4 bases removed from V and 4 bases from J, the gap between germline ends came to 12 bases. The CDR3 DNA sequence: TGCGCCAGCAGCCCACGTGGTTTGTACGAGCAGTACTTC. Translating it yields CASSPRGLYEQYF.

By sample fraction, this clonotype is medium-sized (0.01 to 0.1%). The rearrangement uses TRBV18 and TRBJ1-2; the D gene is possibly TRBD1 (5 bases). Germline lookup yields CDR1 KGHSH and CDR2 LQKENI. V lost 1 base, J lost 6 bases, and 12 bases lay in between. This CDR3 is 14 amino acids long. The CDR3 loop is CASSPLSRDHGYTF. In DNA, the CDR3 is TGTGCCAGCTCACCACTTAGCAGGGACCATGGCTACACCTTC.

This clonotype is medium-sized by share. The chain uses TRBV2 and TRBJ1-1; 8 bases fit TRBD1. V dropped 3 bases and J dropped 0; count of bases not matched to a gene: 3. In germline, CDR1 is SNHLY, CDR2 FYNNEI. This CDR3 spans 15 amino acids. The CDR3 DNA is TGTGCCAGCAGTGACCCAGGGGGCATGAACACTGAAGCTTTCTTT. It encodes CASSDPGGMNTEAFF.

This clonotype is termed medium-sized (0.01 to 0.1%). This chain uses TRBV10-1 with TRBJ2-7; 8 nucleotides match TRBD2. The V gene end was trimmed by 6 bases and the J gene end by 3 bases; junction bases not matched to a gene: 7. The CDR3 has 14 residues. Germline V gene sequence: CDR1 WNHNN, CDR2 SYGVQD (reference sequence). CDR3 sequence reads: CASSRGGSDYEQYF. CDR3 DNA: TGCGCCAGCAGCCGGGGGGGCAGCGACTACGAGCAGTACTTC.

A note on this clonotype: A much larger clonotype is one base distant, so this may be a read error. J is TRBJ2-7 and V is TRBV28; the match to TRBD1 covers 7 bases. The CDR3 has 13 amino acids. The germline CDR1 and CDR2 sequences are MDHEN and SYDVKM. V shed 9 bases and J 0 bases; nucleotides not matched to a gene: 5. The DNA for the CDR3 is TGTGCCAGGAATCCAGGGGGCTCCTACGAGCAGTACTTC. It translates to CARNPGGSYEQYF.

The genes are TRBV29-1 and TRBJ2-7; D perhaps matches TRBD2 (5 bases). The CDR3 consists of 11 residues. V lost 6 bases to trimming and J lost 5 bases, with 11 bases between them. Germline CDR1 is SQVTM and CDR2 is ANQGSEA. The CDR3 region is CSVAGGHEQYF. CDR3 bases: TGCAGCGTGGCGGGTGGGCACGAGCAGTACTTC.